The 24 T cell receptor beta chains given below trace back to one sample, sequenced in a study of blood T cells in healthy people across ages. A sample-barcoded 5' primer and a J-beta primer mix were used in a second PCR of roughly 6 to 11 cycles. MiXCR was run by TCRdb on the 5' RACE reads, yielding one entry per CDR3 protein. The sample consists of around 800,000 distinct CDR3 sequences, 40% to 65% of them appearing once. The source material was blood. These receptors came from a man at least 80 years old in good health.

The chain employs TRBV27 and TRBJ2-7; D is possibly TRBD2 (6 bases). The CDR3 loop spans 14 amino acids. Trimming removed 5 bases from V and 0 bases from J, with 11 bases in between. Germline CDR1 reads MNHEY; CDR2 reads SMNVEV (reference sequence). CDR3 sequence reads: CASSDSGLSYEQYF. CDR3 bases: TGTGCCAGCAGTGACTCGGGACTCTCCTACGAGCAGTACTTC.

This clonotype occurred once. The chain links TRBV15 to TRBJ2-1, with a tentative D call TRBD2 (6 bases). In germline, CDR1 is LNHNV, CDR2 YYDKDF (reference sequence). Trimming stripped 0 bases from V and 3 bases from J, with 15 bases between. The CDR3 spans 17 residues. The CDR3 protein is CATSRDLATANYNEQFF. CDR3 coding DNA: TGTGCCACCAGCAGAGATCTAGCGACTGCAAACTACAATGAGCAGTTCTTC.

This chain uses TRBV5-6 with TRBJ1-1; D gene uncertain. This CDR3 contains 13 residues. V was clipped by 0 bases and J by 10 bases, with 13 bases between them. Germline lookup yields CDR1 SGHDT and CDR2 YYEEEE. The CDR3 sequence: CASSLGTSRGAFF. The CDR3 DNA sequence: TGTGCCAGCAGCTTGGGGACTTCCCGAGGAGCTTTCTTT.

A few counts support this clonotype. The chain couples TRBV3-1 to TRBJ2-3; TRBD2 agrees at 9 bases. Germline CDR1 LGHDT, CDR2 YNNKEL (reference sequence). V gave up 4 bases and J gave up 14 bases; unmatched junction bases: 13. This CDR3 contains 14 residues. CDR3 amino acids: CASSPGLAGRYAYF. The CDR3 DNA sequence: TGTGCCAGCAGCCCGGGACTAGCAGGCAGATACGCGTATTTT.

This chain links TRBV20-1 with TRBJ2-1; TRBD2 might be the D (6 bases). Trimming took 1 base from V and 4 from J, leaving 14 bases between them. The CDR3 extends over 15 amino acids. Germline values: CDR1 DFQATT, CDR2 SNEGSKA (reference sequence). For the CDR3, the DNA is TGCAGTGCTAGAGTGAGTGGGAGGTCATACAATGAGCAGTTCTTC. As protein: CSARVSGRSYNEQFF.

As to this clonotype: Germline is not matched at one junction end, which may reflect a read error. The V and J genes are TRBV11-1 and TRBJ2-1; TRBD2 aligns across 10 bases. The CDR3 has 17 residues. The germline CDR1 and CDR2 sequences are SGHAT and FQDESV (reference sequence). CDR3 sequence reads: CASSFFPSGSSYNEQFF. The CDR3 DNA reads TGTGCCAGCAGCTTTTTTCCTAGCGGGAGCTCCTACAACGAGCAGTTCTTC.

A single count supports this clonotype. The chain uses TRBV11-2 and TRBJ2-1; D is unresolved. The CDR3 runs to 16 residues. Trimming took 0 bases from V and 8 from J, leaving 17 bases between them. CDR1 and CDR2 (germline): SGHAT, FQNNGV. CDR3 sequence reads: CASSLDPHRAIHEQFF. The CDR3 nucleotides are TGTGCCAGCAGCTTAGACCCCCACCGAGCGATCCATGAGCAGTTCTTC.

The sample holds a few counts of this clonotype. The CDR3 spells CASSVRAGLTGTEAFF. CDR3 sequence (DNA): TGTGCCAGCAGCGTCCGGGCAGGGCTTACGGGCACTGAAGCTTTCTTT. V gene TRBV9 combines with J gene TRBJ1-1; tentatively, D is TRBD1 (5 bases). CDR1 and CDR2 (germline): SGDLS, YYNGEE. Trimming stripped 2 bases from V and 4 bases from J, with 18 bases between. CDR3 length: 16 amino acids.

DNA for the CDR3: TGTGCCGCGGGCCAGGGTCCCCACGAGCAGTACTTC. As protein: CAAGQGPHEQYF. This rearrangement joins TRBV7-9 to TRBJ2-7; D could derive from TRBD1 or TRBD2 (5 bases each). Germline V lookup: CDR1 SEHNR, CDR2 FQNEAQ (reference sequence). V was cut by 11 bases and J by 5 bases, with 16 bases left in between. The CDR3 consists of 12 residues.

This chain connects TRBV20-1 to TRBJ2-4; TRBD1 is a possible D gene (6 bases). Gene TRBJ2-7 matches the end of the DNA better, so the J call may be wrong. This CDR3 is built from 15 residues. Germline-derived CDR1 and CDR2 are DFQATT and SNEGSKA (reference sequence). For the CDR3, the DNA is TGCAGTGCTAGAGCGACGGGACACTCACCCTACGAGCAGTACTTC. It yields the protein CSARATGHSPYEQYF.

The J gene is TRBJ2-4, the V gene TRBV6-1; 8 nucleotides line up with TRBD1. Trimming cost V 1 base and J 3 bases; bases outside gene matches: 8. The germline CDR1 and CDR2 sequences are MNHNS and SASEGT. This CDR3 contains 17 residues. The CDR3 DNA sequence: TGTGCCAGCAGTGAAGAGACAGGGGTACATGTCAAAAACATTCAGTACTTC. This gives the protein CASSEETGVHVKNIQYF.

This clonotype was seen only once. The chain couples TRBV29-1 to TRBJ2-1, with TRBD2 matching over 13 bases. The V and J ends lost 4 bases and 7 bases, in that order; junction bases with no gene match: 4. CDR3 length equals 14 residues. CDR1 is SQVTM and CDR2 is ANQGSEA in the germline V gene. CDR3 region: CSVATSGRGNEQFF. The DNA of the CDR3 is TGCAGCGTTGCAACTAGCGGGAGGGGGAATGAGCAGTTCTTC.

J is TRBJ2-5 and V is TRBV2, with 9 bases aligning to TRBD1. CDR1 is SNHLY and CDR2 is FYNNEI in the germline V gene. The CDR3 runs 13 residues. V lost 6 bases to trimming and J lost 5 bases; unmatched junction nucleotides: 4. The DNA for the CDR3 is TGTGCCAGCAGGGGGACAGGGTTGGAGACCCAGTACTTC. This translates into CASRGTGLETQYF.

Turning to this clonotype: The junction departs from germline at one end; a sequencing error may be responsible. V and J are TRBV19 and TRBJ2-7; TRBD1 matches at 7 bases. Germline-derived CDR1 and CDR2 are LNHDA and SQIVND (reference sequence). The CDR3 contains 14 residues. The CDR3 is CTSSIDRVLDEQYF. The CDR3 DNA follows: TGTACCAGTAGTATAGACAGGGTTCTGGACGAGCAGTACTTC.

The chain uses TRBV5-6 and TRBJ2-7, with 10 bases matching TRBD1. The closer fit of TRBJ2-5 to the DNA end suggests the J call may be wrong. The CDR3 contains 15 residues. Per germline, CDR1 SGHDT and CDR2 YYEEEE. The chain's CDR3 is CASSYIGTGDETQYF. CDR3 DNA: TGTGCCAGCAGCTATATTGGGACAGGGGATGAGACCCAGTACTTC.

This chain links TRBV5-1 with TRBJ2-5, with D tentatively TRBD2 (6 bases). The DNA end favors TRBJ2-7, so the J call may be wrong. CDR3 length: 15 amino acids. The V gene's germline CDR1 is SGHRS and CDR2 YFSETQ. This CDR3 is CASSPAIGGAYEQYF. CDR3 bases: TGCGCCAGCAGCCCAGCGATCGGAGGGGCCTACGAGCAGTACTTC.

The chain employs TRBV6-5 and TRBJ1-1; possibly TRBD1 for D (6 bases). V was pared by 2 bases and J by 1 base, with 8 bases between. Germline CDR1 reads MNHEY; CDR2 reads SVGAGI. The CDR3 spans 14 residues. The CDR3 DNA sequence: TGTGCCAGCAGTTACGGGGGCGAGAACACTGAAGCTTTCTTT. Its translation is CASSYGGENTEAFF.

The sample holds many counts of this clonotype. V is TRBV7-2 and J is TRBJ2-7; TRBD2 matches at 11 bases. J was trimmed by 5 bases and V by 1 base; bases with no gene match: 13. Germline values: CDR1 SGHTA, CDR2 FQGNSA. This CDR3 comprises 18 residues. The CDR3 nucleotides read TGTGCCAGCAGCTTAGTTGGGGCGGCTAGCGGGAGGAGAAACGAGCAGTACTTC. It is translated as CASSLVGAASGRRNEQYF.

The chain joins TRBV5-1 to TRBJ2-5, with TRBD2 identical over 10 bases. CDR1 and CDR2 from the germline V gene are SGHRS and YFSETQ. J was trimmed by 5 bases and V by 3 bases; bases with no gene match: 13. The CDR3 runs 17 residues. The DNA of the CDR3 is TGCGCCAGCAGCTCTGGACTAGCGGCAGCTTCGGGGGAGACCCAGTACTTC. This codes for CASSSGLAAASGETQYF.

This clonotype was recorded a few times. The chain recombines TRBV12-3 or TRBV12-4 with TRBJ2-3, with D possibly matching TRBD1 (6 bases). The V gene lost 7 bases and the J gene lost 14 bases, with 22 bases spanning the gap. The CDR3 runs 13 residues. The CDR3 region has the DNA TGTGCCAGCACCGAGGACAGTGGGAGATACGCGTATTTT. Translated: CASTEDSGRYAYF.

This chain connects TRBV12-3 or TRBV12-4 to TRBJ2-1; a weak D match, TRBD2 (5 bases). The CDR3 is 14 amino acids. Trimming removed 5 bases at V and 2 bases at J, with 10 bases between. The CDR3 sequence: CASSRGPPYNEQFF. The CDR3 DNA reads TGTGCCAGCAGTCGAGGGCCCCCCTACAATGAGCAGTTCTTC.

The genes are TRBV7-3 and TRBJ2-1; 9 bases are shared with TRBD1. Per germline, CDR1 SGHTA and CDR2 FQGTGA. The CDR3 loop spans 15 amino acids. J gave up 4 bases and V 4 bases, and 5 bases lay outside the gene matches. The CDR3 is CASSSRGTGYNEQFF. The CDR3 DNA follows: TGTGCCAGCAGCTCCCGGGGGACAGGGTACAATGAGCAGTTCTTC.

The rearrangement links TRBV6-2 or TRBV6-3 to TRBJ2-1; the D is unclear. This CDR3 comprises 14 residues. The V end was cut by 0 bases, the J end by 4 bases, with 7 bases between. Germline CDR1 MNHEY, CDR2 SVGEGT. Here the CDR3 DNA reads TGTGCCAGCAGTTACTCGCCCAGTTACAATGAGCAGTTCTTC. It yields the protein CASSYSPSYNEQFF.

The CDR3 nucleotides are TGTGCCAGTCAAAAGGACTACGAGCAGTACTTC. This translates into CASQKDYEQYF. The gene calls are TRBV12-3 or TRBV12-4 and TRBJ2-7, with D hard to call. The V and J ends lost 9 bases and 3 bases respectively, with 9 bases between them. CDR3 size: 11 residues.